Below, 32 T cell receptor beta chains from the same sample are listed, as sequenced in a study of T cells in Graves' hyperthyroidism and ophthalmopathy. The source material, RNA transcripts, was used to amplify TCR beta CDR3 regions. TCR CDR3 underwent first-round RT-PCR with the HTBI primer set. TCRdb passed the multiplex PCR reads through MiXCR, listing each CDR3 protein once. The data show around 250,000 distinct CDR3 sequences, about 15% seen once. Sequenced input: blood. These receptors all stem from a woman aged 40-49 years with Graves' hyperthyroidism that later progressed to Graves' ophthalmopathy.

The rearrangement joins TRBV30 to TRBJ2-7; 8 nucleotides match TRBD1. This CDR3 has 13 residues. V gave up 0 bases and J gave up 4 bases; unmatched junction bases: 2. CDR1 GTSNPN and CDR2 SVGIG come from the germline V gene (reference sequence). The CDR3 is CAWSVQGVYEQYF. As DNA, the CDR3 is TGTGCCTGGAGTGTACAGGGGGTGTACGAGCAGTACTTC. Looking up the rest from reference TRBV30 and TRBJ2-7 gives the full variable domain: SQTIHQWPATLVQPVGSPLSLECTVEGTSNPNLYWYRQAAGRGLQLLFYSVGIGQISSEVPQNLSASRPQDRQFILSSKKLLLSDSGFYLCAWSVQGVYEQYFGPGTRLTVT.

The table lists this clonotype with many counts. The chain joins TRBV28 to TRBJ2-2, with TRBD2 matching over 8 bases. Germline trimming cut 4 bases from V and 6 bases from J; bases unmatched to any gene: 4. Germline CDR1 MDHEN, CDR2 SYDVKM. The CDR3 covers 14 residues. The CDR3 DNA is TGTGCCAGCAGTTCCGGACTAGCTTCCGGGGAGCTGTTTTTT. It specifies CASSSGLASGELFF.

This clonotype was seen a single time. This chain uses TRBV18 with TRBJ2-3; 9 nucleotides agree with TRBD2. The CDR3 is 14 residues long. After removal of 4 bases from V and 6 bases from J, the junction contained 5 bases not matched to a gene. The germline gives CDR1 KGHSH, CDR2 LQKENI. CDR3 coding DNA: TGTGCCAGCTCACACCCAGCGGGAGGCGATACGCAGTATTTT. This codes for CASSHPAGGDTQYF.

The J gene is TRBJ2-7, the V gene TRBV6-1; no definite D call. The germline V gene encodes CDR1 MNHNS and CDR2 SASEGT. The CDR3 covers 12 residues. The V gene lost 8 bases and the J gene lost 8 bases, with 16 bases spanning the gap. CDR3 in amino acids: CASQDGLGKQYF. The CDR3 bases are TGTGCCAGCCAAGACGGGTTGGGGAAGCAGTACTTC.

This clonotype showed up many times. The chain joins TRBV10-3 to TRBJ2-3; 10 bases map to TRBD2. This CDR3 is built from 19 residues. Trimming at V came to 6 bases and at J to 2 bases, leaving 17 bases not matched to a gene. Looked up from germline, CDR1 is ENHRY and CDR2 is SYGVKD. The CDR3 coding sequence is TGTGCCATCAGCCCTAGCGGGAGAAGCGTGGGGGCCGACACAGATACGCAGTATTTT. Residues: CAISPSGRSVGADTDTQYF.

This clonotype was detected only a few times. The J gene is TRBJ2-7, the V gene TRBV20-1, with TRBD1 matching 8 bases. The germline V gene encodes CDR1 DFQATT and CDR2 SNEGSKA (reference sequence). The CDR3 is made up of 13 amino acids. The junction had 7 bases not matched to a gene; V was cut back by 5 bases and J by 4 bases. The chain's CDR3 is CSAPDRGLYEQYF. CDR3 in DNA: TGCAGTGCTCCCGACAGGGGATTATACGAGCAGTACTTC.

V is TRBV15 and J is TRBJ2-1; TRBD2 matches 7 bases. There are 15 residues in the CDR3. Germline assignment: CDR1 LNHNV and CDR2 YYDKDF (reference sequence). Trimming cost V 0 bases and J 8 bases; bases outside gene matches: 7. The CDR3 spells CATSRDDERGDEQFF. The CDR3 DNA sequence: TGTGCCACCAGCAGAGATGACGAGCGGGGCGATGAGCAGTTCTTC.

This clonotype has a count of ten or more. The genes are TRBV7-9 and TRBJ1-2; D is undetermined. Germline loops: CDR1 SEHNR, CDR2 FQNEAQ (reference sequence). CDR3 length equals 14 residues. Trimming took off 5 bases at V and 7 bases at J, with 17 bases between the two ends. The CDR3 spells CASSPREGLRGYTF. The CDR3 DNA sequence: TGTGCCAGCAGCCCCCGGGAAGGACTTCGTGGCTACACCTTC.

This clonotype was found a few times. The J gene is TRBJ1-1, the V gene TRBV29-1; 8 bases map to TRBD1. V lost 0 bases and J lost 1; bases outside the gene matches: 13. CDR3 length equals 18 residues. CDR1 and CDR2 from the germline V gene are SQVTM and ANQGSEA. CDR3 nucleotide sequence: TGCAGCGTTGAAGATCAGCAGGACAGGGTTGTGACGAACACTGAAGCTTTCTTT. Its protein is CSVEDQQDRVVTNTEAFF.

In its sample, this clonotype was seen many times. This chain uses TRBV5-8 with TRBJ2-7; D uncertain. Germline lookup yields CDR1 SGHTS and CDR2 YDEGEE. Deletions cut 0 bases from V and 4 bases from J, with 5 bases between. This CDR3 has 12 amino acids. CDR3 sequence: CASSLAYYEQYF. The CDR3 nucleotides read TGTGCCAGCAGCTTGGCTTATTACGAGCAGTACTTC.

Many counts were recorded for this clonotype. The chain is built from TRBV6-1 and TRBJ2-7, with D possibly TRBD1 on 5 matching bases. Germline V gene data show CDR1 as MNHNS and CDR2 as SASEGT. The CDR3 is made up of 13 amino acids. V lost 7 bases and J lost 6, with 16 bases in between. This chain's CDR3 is CASIALGQVEQYF. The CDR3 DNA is TGTGCCAGCATAGCTCTGGGGCAGGTCGAGCAGTACTTC.

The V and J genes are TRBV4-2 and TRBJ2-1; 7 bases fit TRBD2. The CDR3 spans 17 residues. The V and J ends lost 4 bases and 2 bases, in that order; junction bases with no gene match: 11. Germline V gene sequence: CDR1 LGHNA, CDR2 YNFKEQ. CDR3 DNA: TGTGCCAGCAGCCCCGAAGCATCCGGGAGGCCCTACAATGAGCAGTTCTTC. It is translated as CASSPEASGRPYNEQFF.

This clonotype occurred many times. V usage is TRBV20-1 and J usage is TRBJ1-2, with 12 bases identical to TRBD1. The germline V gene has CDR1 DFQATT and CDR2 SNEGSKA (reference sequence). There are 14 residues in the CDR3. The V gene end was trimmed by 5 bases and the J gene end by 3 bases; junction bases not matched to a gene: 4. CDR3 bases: TGCAGTGCTGTGGGACAGGGGGCTTACTATGGCTACACCTTC. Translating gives CSAVGQGAYYGYTF.

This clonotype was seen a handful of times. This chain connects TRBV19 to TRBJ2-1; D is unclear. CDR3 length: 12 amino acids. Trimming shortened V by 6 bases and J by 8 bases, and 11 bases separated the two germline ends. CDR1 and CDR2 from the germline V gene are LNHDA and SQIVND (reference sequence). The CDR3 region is CASSHGPDEQFF. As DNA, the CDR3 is TGTGCCAGTAGCCATGGACCCGATGAGCAGTTCTTC.

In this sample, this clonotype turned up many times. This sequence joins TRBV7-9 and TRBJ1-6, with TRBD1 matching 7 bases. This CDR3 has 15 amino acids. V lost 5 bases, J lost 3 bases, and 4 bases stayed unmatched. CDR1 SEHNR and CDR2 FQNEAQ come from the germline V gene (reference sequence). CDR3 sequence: CASSTQGNYNSPLHF. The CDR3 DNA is TGTGCCAGCAGCACACAGGGGAACTATAATTCACCCCTCCACTTT.

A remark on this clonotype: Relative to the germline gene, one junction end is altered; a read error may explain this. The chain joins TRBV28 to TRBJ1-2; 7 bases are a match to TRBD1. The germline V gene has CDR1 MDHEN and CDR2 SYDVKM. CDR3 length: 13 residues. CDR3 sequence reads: CATSTGRVYGNTF. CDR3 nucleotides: TGTGCCACCTCGACAGGGAGAGTCTATGGCAACACCTTC.

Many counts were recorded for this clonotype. This chain's CDR3 is CSARYLAGLYEQYF. As DNA, the CDR3 is TGCAGTGCTAGATACCTAGCGGGCCTCTACGAGCAGTACTTC. The chain combines TRBV20-1 with TRBJ2-7; 8 nucleotides agree with TRBD2. Germline CDR1 and CDR2: DFQATT and SNEGSKA (reference sequence). There are 14 residues in the CDR3. The ends lost 2 bases at V and 3 bases at J; junction bases unmatched: 6.

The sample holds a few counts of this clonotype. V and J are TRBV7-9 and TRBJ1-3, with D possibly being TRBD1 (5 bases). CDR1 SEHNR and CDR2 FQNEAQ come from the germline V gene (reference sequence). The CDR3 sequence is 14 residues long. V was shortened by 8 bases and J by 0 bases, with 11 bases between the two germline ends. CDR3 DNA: TGTGCCAGCCATTGGGGGGGCTCTGGAAACACCATATATTTT. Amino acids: CASHWGGSGNTIYF.

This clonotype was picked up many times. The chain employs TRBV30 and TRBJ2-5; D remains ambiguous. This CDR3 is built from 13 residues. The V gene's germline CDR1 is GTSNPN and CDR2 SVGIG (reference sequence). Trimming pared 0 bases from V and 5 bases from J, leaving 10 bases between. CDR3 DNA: TGTGCCTGGAGTGTACAAGGGTCGGAGACCCAGTACTTC. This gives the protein CAWSVQGSETQYF.

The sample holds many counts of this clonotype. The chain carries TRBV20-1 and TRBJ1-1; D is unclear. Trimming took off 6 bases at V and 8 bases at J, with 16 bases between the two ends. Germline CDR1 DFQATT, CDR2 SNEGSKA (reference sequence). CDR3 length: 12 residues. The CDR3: CSAQSRSEEAFF. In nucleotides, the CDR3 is TGCAGTGCCCAGAGCCGGTCGGAAGAAGCTTTCTTT.

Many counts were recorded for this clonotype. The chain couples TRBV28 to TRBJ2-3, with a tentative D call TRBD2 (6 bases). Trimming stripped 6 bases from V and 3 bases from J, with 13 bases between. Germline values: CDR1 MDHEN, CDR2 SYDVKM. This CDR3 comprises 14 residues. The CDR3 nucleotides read TGTGCCAGCAGCCAATTAGCGGAGACAGATACGCAGTATTTT. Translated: CASSQLAETDTQYF.

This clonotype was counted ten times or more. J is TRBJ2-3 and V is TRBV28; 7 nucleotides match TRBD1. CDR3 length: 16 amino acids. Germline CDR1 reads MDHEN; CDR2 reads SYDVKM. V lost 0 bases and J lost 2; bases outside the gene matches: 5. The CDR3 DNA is TGTGCCAGCAGTTTATGGGGGACAGCGACCACAGATACGCAGTATTTT. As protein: CASSLWGTATTDTQYF.

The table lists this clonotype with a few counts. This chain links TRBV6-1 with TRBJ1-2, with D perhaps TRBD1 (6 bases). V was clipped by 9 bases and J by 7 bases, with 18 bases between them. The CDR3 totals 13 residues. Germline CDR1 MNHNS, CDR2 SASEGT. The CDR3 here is CASRDTIGGGYTF. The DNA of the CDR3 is TGTGCCAGTAGGGACACTATTGGGGGTGGCTACACCTTC.

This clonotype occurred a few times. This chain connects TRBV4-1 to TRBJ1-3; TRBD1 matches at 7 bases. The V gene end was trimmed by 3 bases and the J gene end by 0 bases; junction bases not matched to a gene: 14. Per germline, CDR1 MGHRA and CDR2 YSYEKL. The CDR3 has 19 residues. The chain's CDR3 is CASSHLTGPKNFSGNTIYF. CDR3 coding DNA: TGCGCCAGCAGCCACCTGACAGGGCCGAAAAATTTCTCTGGAAACACCATATATTTT.

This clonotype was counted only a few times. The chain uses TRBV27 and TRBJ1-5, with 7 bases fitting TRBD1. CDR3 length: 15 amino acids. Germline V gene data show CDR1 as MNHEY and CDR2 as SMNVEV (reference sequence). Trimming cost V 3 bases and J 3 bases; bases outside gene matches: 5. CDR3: CASSFVGGPNQPQHF. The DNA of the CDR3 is TGTGCCAGCAGTTTCGTAGGGGGCCCCAATCAGCCCCAGCATTTT.

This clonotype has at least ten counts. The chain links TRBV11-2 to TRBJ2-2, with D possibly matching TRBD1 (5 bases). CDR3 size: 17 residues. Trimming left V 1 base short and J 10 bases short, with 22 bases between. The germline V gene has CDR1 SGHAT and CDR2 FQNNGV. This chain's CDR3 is CASSLGRVALGEMELFF. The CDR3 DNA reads TGTGCCAGCAGCTTAGGCAGGGTGGCACTCGGAGAAATGGAGCTGTTTTTT. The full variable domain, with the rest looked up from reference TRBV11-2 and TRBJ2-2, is EAGVAQSPRYKIIEKRQSVAFWCNPISGHATLYWYQQILGQGPKLLIQFQNNGVVDDSQLPKDRFSAERLKGVDSTLKIQPAKLEDSAVYLCASSLGRVALGEMELFFGEGSRLTVL.

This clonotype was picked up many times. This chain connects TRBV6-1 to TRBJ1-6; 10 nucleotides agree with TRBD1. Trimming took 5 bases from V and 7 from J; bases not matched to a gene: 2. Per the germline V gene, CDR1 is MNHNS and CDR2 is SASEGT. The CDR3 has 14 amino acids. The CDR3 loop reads CASSRTGGNSPLHF. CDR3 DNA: TGTGCCAGCAGTCGGACAGGGGGAAATTCACCCCTCCACTTT.

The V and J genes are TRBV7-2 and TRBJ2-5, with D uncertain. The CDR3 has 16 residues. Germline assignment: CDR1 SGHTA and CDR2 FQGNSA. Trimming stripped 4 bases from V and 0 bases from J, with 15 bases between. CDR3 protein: CASSSLKFTYQETQYF. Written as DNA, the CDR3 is TGTGCCAGCAGCTCCCTGAAATTCACGTACCAAGAGACCCAGTACTTC.

The CDR3 loop is CASSLGGKETQYF. CDR3 coding DNA: TGTGCCAGCAGCTTAGGCGGGAAAGAGACCCAGTACTTC. This chain uses TRBV11-2 with TRBJ2-5; possibly TRBD2 for D (6 bases). Trimming shortened V by 1 base and J by 3 bases, and 6 bases separated the two germline ends. Germline V gene sequence: CDR1 SGHAT, CDR2 FQNNGV. The CDR3 totals 13 residues.

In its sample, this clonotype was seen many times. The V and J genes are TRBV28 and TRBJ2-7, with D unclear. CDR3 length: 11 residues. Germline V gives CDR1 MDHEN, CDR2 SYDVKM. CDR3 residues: CASGSSYEQYF. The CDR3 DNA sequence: TGTGCTAGTGGTTCTTCCTACGAGCAGTACTTC. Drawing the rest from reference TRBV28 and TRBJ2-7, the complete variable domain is DVKVTQSSRYLVKRTGEKVFLECVQDMDHENMFWYRQDPGLGLRLIYFSYDVKMKEKGDIPEGYSVSREKKERFSLILESASTNQTSMYLCASGSSYEQYFGPGTRLTVT.

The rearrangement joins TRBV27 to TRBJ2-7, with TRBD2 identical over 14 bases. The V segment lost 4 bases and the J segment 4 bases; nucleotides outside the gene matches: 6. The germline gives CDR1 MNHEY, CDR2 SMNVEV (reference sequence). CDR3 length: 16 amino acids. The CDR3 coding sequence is TGTGCCAGCAGTTCCGCCGGACTAGCGGGAGGATACGAGCAGTACTTC. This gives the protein CASSSAGLAGGYEQYF.

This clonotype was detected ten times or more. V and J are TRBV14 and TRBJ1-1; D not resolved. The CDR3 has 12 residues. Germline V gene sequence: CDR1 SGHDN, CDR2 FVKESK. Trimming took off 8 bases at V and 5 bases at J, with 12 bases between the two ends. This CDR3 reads CASGESRTEAFF. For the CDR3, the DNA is TGTGCCAGCGGCGAGTCTCGGACTGAAGCTTTCTTT. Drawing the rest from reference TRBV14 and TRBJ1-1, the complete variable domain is EAGVTQFPSHSVIEKGQTVTLRCDPISGHDNLYWYRRVMGKEIKFLLHFVKESKQDESGMPNNRFLAERTGGTYSTLKVQPAELEDSGVYFCASGESRTEAFFGQGTRLTVV.